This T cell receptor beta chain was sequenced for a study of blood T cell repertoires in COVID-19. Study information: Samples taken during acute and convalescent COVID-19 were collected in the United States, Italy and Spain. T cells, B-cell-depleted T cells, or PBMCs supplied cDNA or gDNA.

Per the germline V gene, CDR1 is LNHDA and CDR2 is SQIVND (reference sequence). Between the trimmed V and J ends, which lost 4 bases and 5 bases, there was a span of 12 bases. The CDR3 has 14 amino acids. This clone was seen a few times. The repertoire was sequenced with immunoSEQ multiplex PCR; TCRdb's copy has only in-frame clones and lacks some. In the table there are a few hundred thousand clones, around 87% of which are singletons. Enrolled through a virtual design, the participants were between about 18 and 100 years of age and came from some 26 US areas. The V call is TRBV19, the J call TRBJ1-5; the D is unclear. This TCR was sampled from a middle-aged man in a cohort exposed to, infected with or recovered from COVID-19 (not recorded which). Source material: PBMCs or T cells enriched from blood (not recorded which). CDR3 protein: CASSRDLIYQPQHF. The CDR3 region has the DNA TGTGCCAGTAGTAGAGATCTTATTTATCAGCCCCAGCATTTT.